This TCR beta chain was identified during a study of shared clonotypes between healthy human individuals. Terminally differentiated effector memory CD45RA+ cells were excluded from the naive CD8 cells, which were CD45RO-negative and positively selected for CCR7. V was trimmed by 4 bases and J by 4 bases, leaving 12 bases between them. The germline V gene encodes CDR1 LGHNA and CDR2 YSLEER. The CDR3 is made up of 14 amino acids. The table came from immunoSEQ multiplex PCR; TCRdb's copy has only in-frame clones and leaves some out. The sample carries 2 million or so clones, about 95% recorded once. The V and J genes are TRBV4-3 and TRBJ2-3; D is perhaps TRBD2 (6 bases). The clonotype comes from a man aged 18 to 35 in good health. Specimen: naive CD8+ T cells sorted from blood. CDR3 sequence reads: CASSPGPGADTQYF. The DNA of the CDR3 is TGCGCCAGCAGCCCAGGTCCGGGGGCAGATACGCAGTATTTT.